This entry describes one TCR beta chain. The source of the sample is a study of T-cell memory formation after mild COVID-19. TCRdb re-called the 5' RACE reads with MiXCR, one entry per CDR3 protein. Of roughly 110,000 distinct CDR3 sequences in the sample, 22% were seen once. Germline CDR1 is MNHEY and CDR2 is SVGAGI. With 0 bases removed from V and 3 bases from J, the gap between germline ends came to 17 bases. This CDR3 is 17 amino acids long. Specimen: PBMCs or a T cell subset sorted from them (not recorded which). The V gene is TRBV6-5, the J gene TRBJ1-2, with D possibly TRBD1 on 5 matching bases. The sequence derives from a man aged 18 to 29 who had mild COVID-19 (a few samples of this study predate the infection). Cell type and time point are not known. CDR3 coding DNA: TGTGCCAGCAGTTACTCAAAAACAGGTGCCGCATACTATGGCTACACCTTC. Translated, it gives CASSYSKTGAAYYGYTF.